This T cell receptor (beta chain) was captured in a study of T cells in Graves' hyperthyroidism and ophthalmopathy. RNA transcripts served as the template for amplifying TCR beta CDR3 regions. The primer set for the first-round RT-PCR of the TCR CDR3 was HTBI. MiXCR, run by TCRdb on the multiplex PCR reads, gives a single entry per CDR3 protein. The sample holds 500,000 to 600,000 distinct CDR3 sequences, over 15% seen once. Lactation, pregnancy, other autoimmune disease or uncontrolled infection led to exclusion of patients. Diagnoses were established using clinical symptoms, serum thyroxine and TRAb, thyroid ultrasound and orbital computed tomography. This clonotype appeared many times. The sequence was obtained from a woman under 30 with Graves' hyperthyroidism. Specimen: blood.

CDR3 in DNA: TGTGCCAGCAGTTACCCCAGCGGGGGTGAGACAGATACGCAGTATTTT. It specifies CASSYPSGGETDTQYF. The chain couples TRBV6-2 or TRBV6-3 to TRBJ2-3, with 8 bases identical to TRBD2. CDR1 is MNHEY, CDR2 SVGEGT, per germline. V lost 2 bases, J lost 3 bases, and 7 bases stayed unmatched. This CDR3 comprises 16 residues.